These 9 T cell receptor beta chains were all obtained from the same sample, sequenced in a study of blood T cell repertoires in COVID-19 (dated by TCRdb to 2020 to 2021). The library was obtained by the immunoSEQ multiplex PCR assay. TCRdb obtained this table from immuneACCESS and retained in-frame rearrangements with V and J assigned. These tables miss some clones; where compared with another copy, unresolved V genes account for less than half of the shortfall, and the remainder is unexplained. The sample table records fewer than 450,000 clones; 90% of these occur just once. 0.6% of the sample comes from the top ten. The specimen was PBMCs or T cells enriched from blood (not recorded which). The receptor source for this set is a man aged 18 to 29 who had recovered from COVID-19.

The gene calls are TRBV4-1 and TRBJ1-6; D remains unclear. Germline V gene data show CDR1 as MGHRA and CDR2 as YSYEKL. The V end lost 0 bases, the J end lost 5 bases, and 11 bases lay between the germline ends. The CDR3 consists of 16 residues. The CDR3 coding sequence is TGCGCCAGCAGCCAAGAGCCAGGATTCAATAATTCACCCCTCCACTTT. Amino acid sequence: CASSQEPGFNNSPLHF.

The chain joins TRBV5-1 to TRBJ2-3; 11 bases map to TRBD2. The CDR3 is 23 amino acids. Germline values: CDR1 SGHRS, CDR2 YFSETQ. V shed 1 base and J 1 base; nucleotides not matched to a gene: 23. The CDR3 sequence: CASSLFEGLAVQSLHRGTDTQYF. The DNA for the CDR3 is TGCGCCAGCAGCTTGTTTGAGGGACTAGCGGTACAAAGTCTACATCGGGGCACAGATACGCAGTATTTT.

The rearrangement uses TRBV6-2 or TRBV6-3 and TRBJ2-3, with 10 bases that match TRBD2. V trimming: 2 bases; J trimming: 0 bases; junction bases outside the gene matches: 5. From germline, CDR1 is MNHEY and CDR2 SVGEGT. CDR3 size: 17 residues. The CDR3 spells CASSYPGLAMSTDTQYF. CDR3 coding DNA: TGTGCCAGCAGTTACCCGGGACTAGCGATGAGCACAGATACGCAGTATTTT.

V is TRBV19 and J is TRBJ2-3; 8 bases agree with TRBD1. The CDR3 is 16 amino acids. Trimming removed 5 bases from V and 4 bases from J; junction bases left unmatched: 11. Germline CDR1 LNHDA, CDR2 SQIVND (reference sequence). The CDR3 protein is CASSLYRDRISDTQYF. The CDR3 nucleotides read TGTGCCAGTAGTTTGTACCGGGACAGGATATCAGATACGCAGTATTTT.

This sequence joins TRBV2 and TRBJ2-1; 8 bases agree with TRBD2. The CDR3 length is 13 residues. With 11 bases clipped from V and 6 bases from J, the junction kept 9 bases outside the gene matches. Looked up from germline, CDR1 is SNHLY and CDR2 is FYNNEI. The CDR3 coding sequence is TGTGCCGGCTTAGCGGGGAAGAGCAATGAGCAGTTCTTC. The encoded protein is CAGLAGKSNEQFF.

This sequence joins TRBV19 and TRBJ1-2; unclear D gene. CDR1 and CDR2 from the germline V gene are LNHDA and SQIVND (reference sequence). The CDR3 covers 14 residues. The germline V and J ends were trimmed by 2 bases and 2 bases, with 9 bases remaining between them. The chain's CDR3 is CASSIPAGNYGYTF. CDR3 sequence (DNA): TGTGCCAGTAGTATACCTGCAGGCAACTATGGCTACACCTTC.

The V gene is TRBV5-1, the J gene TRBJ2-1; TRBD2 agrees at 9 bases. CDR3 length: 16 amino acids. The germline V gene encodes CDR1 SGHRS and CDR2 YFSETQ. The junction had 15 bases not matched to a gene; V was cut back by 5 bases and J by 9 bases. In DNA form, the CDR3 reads TGCGCCAGCAGGGCCCTTCTATTAGCGGGAGCTAGTGAGCAGTTCTTC. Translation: CASRALLLAGASEQFF.

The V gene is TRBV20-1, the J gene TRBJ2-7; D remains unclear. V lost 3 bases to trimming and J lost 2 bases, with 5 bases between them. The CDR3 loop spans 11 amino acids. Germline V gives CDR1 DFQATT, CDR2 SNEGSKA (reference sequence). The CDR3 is CSASTTYEQYF. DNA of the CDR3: TGCAGTGCTAGTACAACCTACGAGCAGTACTTC.

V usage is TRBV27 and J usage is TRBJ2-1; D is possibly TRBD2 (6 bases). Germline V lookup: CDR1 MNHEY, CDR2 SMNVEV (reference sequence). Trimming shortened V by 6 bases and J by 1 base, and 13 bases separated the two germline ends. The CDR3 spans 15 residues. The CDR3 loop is CASSPDYHSYNEQFF. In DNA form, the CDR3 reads TGTGCCAGCAGCCCGGACTACCATTCCTACAATGAGCAGTTCTTC.